This T cell receptor beta chain was found in a study of shared clonotypes between healthy human individuals. Study results and limitations: Sampling involved blood alone; tissue repertoires likely differ.

Tens of millions of PBMCs supplied genomic DNA for unsorted samples. The CDR3 extends over 11 amino acids. V lost 5 bases and J lost 0, with 2 bases in between. Germline CDR1 SGHTA, CDR2 FQGNSA. The assay used deep level. Sequencing was performed with immunoSEQ multiplex PCR; in TCRdb, only in-frame clones are kept and a portion is missing. This sample has over 95,000 clones, with around half found just once. About this clone itself: The antigen remains unidentified.

V and J are TRBV7-2 and TRBJ2-7; the D is unclear. The source of this sequence is a woman aged 40 to 50 in good health. Some clones in this sample may be carry-over from other donors' samples. Sequenced input: PBMCs. The CDR3 here is CASSASYEQYF. The CDR3 nucleotides read TGTGCCAGCAGCGCCTCCTACGAGCAGTACTTC.